This is a list of T cell receptor beta chains from one sample in a study of shared clonotypes between healthy human individuals. Assay: immunoSEQ multiplex PCR; the TCRdb copy retains only in-frame clones and omits some. Altogether 2 million to 2.5 million clones are present, approximately 96% being singletons, with the ten largest covering approximately 0.13%. Source material: naive CD4+ T cells sorted from blood. The receptors derive from a young man in good health. Each CDR3 is given with its conserved first and last residue. A D gene is named only where the DNA matches it firmly. Size is omitted from some rows. Given values are once, few, many or a class for expanded clones.

D,J,size,V,DNA,CDR3
TRBD1,TRBJ2-2,NA,TRBV2,TGTGCCAGCAGTGCGCAGGGGACAGGGATACCCGGGGAGCTGTTTTTT,CASSAQGTGIPGELFF
NA,TRBJ1-1,NA,TRBV5-1,TGCGCCAGCCTGAGAACTGCGGGGGGCGACTCGAATGAAGCTTTCTTT,CASLRTAGGDSNEAFF
NA,TRBJ2-6,once,TRBV14,TGTGCCAGCAGCTCCGCCCTGGGGGCCAACGTCCTGACTTTC,CASSSALGANVLTF
NA,TRBJ1-6,NA,TRBV6-5,TGTGCCAGCAAAAAGGGGCCCGGCGGTAATTCACCCCTCCACTTT,CASKKGPGGNSPLHF
NA,TRBJ1-3,NA,TRBV9,TGTGCCAGCAGCGGACTGCAGAGATCTGGAAACACCATATATTTT,CASSGLQRSGNTIYF
TRBD2,TRBJ2-1,NA,TRBV19,TGTGCCAGTGTAGGGACTAGCGGGAGGGTATTGAGCTCCTACAATGAGCAGTTCTTC,CASVGTSGRVLSSYNEQFF
TRBD1,TRBJ2-1,once,TRBV13,TGTGCCAGCAGCTTCCGGGACAGGACCTACAATGAGCAGTTCTTC,CASSFRDRTYNEQFF
NA,TRBJ1-5,NA,TRBV5-4,TGTGCCAGCAGCTTGGTCCGGGATCCAAATCAGCCCCAGCATTTT,CASSLVRDPNQPQHF
NA,TRBJ1-3,NA,TRBV27,TGTGCCAGCAGGCCGGTTGGGGTTAGCTCTGGAAACACCATATATTTT,CASRPVGVSSGNTIYF
TRBD1,TRBJ1-2,NA,TRBV5-1,TGCGCCAGCAGCTTGGAACAGGGGCGTTTTCGAGGCTACACCTTC,CASSLEQGRFRGYTF
TRBD1,TRBJ1-4,few,TRBV5-1,TGCGCCAGCAGCTACAGGGGAACTAATGAAAAACTGTTTTTT,CASSYRGTNEKLFF
NA,TRBJ2-7,NA,TRBV5-6,TGTGCCAGCAGGGCAGGGAGGTTCCCCTACGAGCAGTACTTC,CASRAGRFPYEQYF
NA,TRBJ1-4,NA,TRBV5-1,TGCGCCAGCAGCTTCTCAGGGTTTAATGAAAAACTGTTTTTT,CASSFSGFNEKLFF
NA,TRBJ2-4,NA,TRBV7-9,TGTGCCAGCAGCCTCCTCCTAGGGGGTCGGGCCAAAAACATTCAGTACTTC,CASSLLLGGRAKNIQYF
NA,TRBJ1-2,once,TRBV5-1,TGCGCCAGCAGCAGAGCTAACTATGGCTACACCTTC,CASSRANYGYTF
NA,TRBJ2-7,NA,TRBV19,TGTGCCAGTAGTATCCGTGGGGTGGGCGAGCAGTACTTC,CASSIRGVGEQYF
NA,TRBJ1-1,NA,TRBV5-1,TGCGCCAGCAGTAGGGGTCCTTCCTTAATGAACACTGAAGCTTTCTTT,CASSRGPSLMNTEAFF
NA,TRBJ1-2,NA,TRBV25-1,TGTGCCAGCAGTGATTGGTCCTACAATAGTTATGGCTACACCTTC,CASSDWSYNSYGYTF
NA,TRBJ2-7,few,TRBV19,TGTGCCAGTAGTACCCCCTACGAGCAGTACTTC,CASSTPYEQYF
NA,TRBJ1-1,NA,TRBV5-6,TGTGCCAGCAGGCCAGGGTTGTCGACTGAAGCTTTCTTT,CASRPGLSTEAFF
TRBD2,TRBJ2-7,NA,TRBV7-2,TGTGCCAGCAGCGCACCGGGAGGCATCTACGAGCAGTACTTC,CASSAPGGIYEQYF
TRBD2,TRBJ2-4,once,TRBV4-3,TGCGCCAGCAGCCCTGGACTAGCGGGATCAGCCAAAAACATTCAGTACTTC,CASSPGLAGSAKNIQYF
TRBD1,TRBJ1-4,NA,TRBV5-1,TGCGCCAGCTCGACAGGGTACAGCCTTCCTAATGAAAAACTGTTTTTT,CASSTGYSLPNEKLFF
TRBD1,TRBJ1-4,once,TRBV5-1,TGCGCCAGCAGCTCGGGCAGGGGGGAGAGTGAAAAACTGTTTTTT,CASSSGRGESEKLFF
TRBD2,TRBJ2-1,NA,TRBV30,TGTGCCTTTCTAGCGGGGGGGCCCAATGAGCAGTTCTTC,CAFLAGGPNEQFF
NA,TRBJ2-3,NA,TRBV28,TGTGCCAGCAGTTTTGGGCGGGTCCAGCGGGATACGCAGTATTTT,CASSFGRVQRDTQYF
NA,TRBJ1-6,NA,TRBV4-3,TGCGCCAGCAGCCAAGGGGTGGGACGGGGCCATAATTCACCCCTCCACTTT,CASSQGVGRGHNSPLHF
NA,TRBJ1-6,NA,TRBV7-2,TGTGCCAGCAGCCCTCATGGGGTAAATTCGACACCCCTCCACTTT,CASSPHGVNSTPLHF
NA,TRBJ2-2,NA,TRBV5-1,TGCGCCAGCCGCACAGCATCTGGCACCGGGGAGCTGTTTTTT,CASRTASGTGELFF
NA,TRBJ1-6,NA,TRBV2,TGTGCCAGCAGTGAAGCCCGACACGCGAATTCACCCCTCCACTTT,CASSEARHANSPLHF
TRBD1,TRBJ2-2,NA,TRBV19,TGTGCCAGTAGAAGGGGGCTCGACACCGGGGAGCTGTTTTTT,CASRRGLDTGELFF
NA,TRBJ1-5,NA,TRBV9,TGTGCCAGCAGCGTAGTAAAGGGGGGAATGAGCAATCAGCCCCAGCATTTT,CASSVVKGGMSNQPQHF
TRBD2,TRBJ2-1,NA,TRBV6-1,TGTGCCAGCAGTGAAGCGCTACTAGCGAGCAATGAGCAGTTCTTC,CASSEALLASNEQFF